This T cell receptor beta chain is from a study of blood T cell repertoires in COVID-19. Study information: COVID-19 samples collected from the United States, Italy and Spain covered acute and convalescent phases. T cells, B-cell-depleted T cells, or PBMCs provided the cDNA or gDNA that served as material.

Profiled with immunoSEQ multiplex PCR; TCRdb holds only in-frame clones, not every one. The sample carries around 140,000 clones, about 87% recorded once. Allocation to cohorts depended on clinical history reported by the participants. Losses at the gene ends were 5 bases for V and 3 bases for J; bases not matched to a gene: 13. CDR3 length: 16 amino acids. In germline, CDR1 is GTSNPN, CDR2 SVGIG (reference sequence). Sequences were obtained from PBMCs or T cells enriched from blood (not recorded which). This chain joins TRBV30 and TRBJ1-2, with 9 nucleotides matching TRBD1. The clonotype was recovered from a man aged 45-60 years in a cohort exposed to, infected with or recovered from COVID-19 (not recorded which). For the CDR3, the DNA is TGTGCCTGGGATACCCCCGGGACAGGGCACGACTATGGCTACACCTTC. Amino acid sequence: CAWDTPGTGHDYGYTF. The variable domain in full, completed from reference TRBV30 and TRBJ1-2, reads SQTIHQWPATLVQPVGSPLSLECTVEGTSNPNLYWYRQAAGRGLQLLFYSVGIGQISSEVPQNLSASRPQDRQFILSSKKLLLSDSGFYLCAWDTPGTGHDYGYTFGSGTRLTVV.